The 27 T cell receptor beta chains presented below share a single source sample, sequenced in a study of T cell responses to AZD1222 COVID-19 vaccine. Here immunoSEQ multiplex PCR was the method, and the copy in TCRdb shows in-frame clones only, minus some. The data contain 180,000 or so clones, 94% of them seen just once; the ten biggest clones take up 0.64%. Material: peripheral blood, obtained on day 0 of AZD1222 vaccination. Source of these receptors: an adult in good health.

The chain couples TRBV7-3 to TRBJ2-2; D gene ambiguous. The CDR3 contains 12 residues. Trimming took 5 bases from V and 3 from J, leaving 4 bases between them. Per the germline V gene, CDR1 is SGHTA and CDR2 is FQGTGA. The CDR3 DNA reads as TGTGCCAGCAGCCCGGACACCGGGGAGCTGTTTTTT. This sequence encodes CASSPDTGELFF.

The chain recombines TRBV7-9 with TRBJ1-2; 9 bases fit TRBD1. V shed 2 bases and J 7 bases; nucleotides not matched to a gene: 2. The CDR3 has 13 residues. The germline CDR1 and CDR2 sequences are SEHNR and FQNEAQ (reference sequence). The CDR3 DNA is TGTGCCAGCAGCTTATTACAGGGGGCTGGCTACACCTTC. It codes for CASSLLQGAGYTF.

The rearrangement joins TRBV14 to TRBJ1-4, with 7 bases fitting TRBD1. CDR1 SGHDN and CDR2 FVKESK come from the germline V gene. This CDR3 has 19 residues. J was trimmed by 6 bases and V by 3 bases; bases with no gene match: 19. In DNA, the CDR3 is TGTGCCAGCAGCCAGAGGGGACAGACAATACCAGGGATCCATGAAAAACTGTTTTTT. Its protein is CASSQRGQTIPGIHEKLFF. The full variable domain, with the rest looked up from reference TRBV14 and TRBJ1-4, is EAGVTQFPSHSVIEKGQTVTLRCDPISGHDNLYWYRRVMGKEIKFLLHFVKESKQDESGMPNNRFLAERTGGTYSTLKVQPAELEDSGVYFCASSQRGQTIPGIHEKLFFGSGTQLSVL.

The rearrangement uses TRBV19 and TRBJ1-1; the D gene is possibly TRBD1 (5 bases). The germline V and J ends were trimmed by 4 bases and 2 bases, with 17 bases remaining between them. Germline-derived CDR1 and CDR2 are LNHDA and SQIVND (reference sequence). The length of the CDR3 is 16 residues. CDR3 residues: CASSKGTYSLNTEAFF. CDR3 in DNA: TGTGCCAGTAGTAAAGGGACGTACTCACTCAACACTGAAGCTTTCTTT.

The V call is TRBV12-3 or TRBV12-4, the J call TRBJ1-1; D remains ambiguous. Deletions cut 3 bases from V and 7 bases from J, with 9 bases between. The CDR3 consists of 12 residues. CDR3 nucleotides: TGTGCCAGCAGTTTCCCGACGGGTGAAGCTTTCTTT. It codes for CASSFPTGEAFF.

The rearrangement uses TRBV6-6 and TRBJ1-6; no definite D call. The CDR3 consists of 14 residues. The germline gives CDR1 MNHNY, CDR2 SVGAGI (reference sequence). V lost 6 bases, J lost 5 bases, and 11 bases lay in between. The CDR3, as DNA: TGTGCCAGCAGGTCCTCGACGGATAATTCACCCCTCCACTTT. Protein product: CASRSSTDNSPLHF.

This clone was detected a few times. The chain uses TRBV6-1 and TRBJ2-3; the match to TRBD2 covers 7 bases. CDR1 is MNHNS and CDR2 is SASEGT in the germline V gene. The CDR3 runs to 15 residues. The junction had 9 bases not matched to a gene; V was cut back by 2 bases and J by 7 bases. CDR3: CASSETPGGAYTQYF. DNA for the CDR3: TGTGCCAGCAGTGAAACTCCGGGAGGAGCCTATACGCAGTATTTT.

The CDR3 reads CASSLLQGSGVAFF. The DNA of the CDR3 is TGTGCCAGCAGCCTACTACAGGGGTCGGGGGTAGCTTTCTTT. The chain recombines TRBV14 with TRBJ1-1; TRBD1 matches 7 bases. The CDR3 length is 14 residues. J lost 10 bases, V lost 4 bases, and 12 bases had no gene match. CDR1 is SGHDN, CDR2 FVKESK, per germline.

This chain connects TRBV27 to TRBJ1-1, with D perhaps matching TRBD1 (5 bases). The CDR3 loop spans 13 amino acids. The ends were cut back, 8 bases at V and 6 bases at J, with 16 bases in the middle. Germline V gene lookup returns CDR1 MNHEY and CDR2 SMNVEV (reference sequence). The DNA for the CDR3 is TGTGCCAGCGCCCCGCCTGGGGGGGCTGAAGCTTTCTTT. Encoded protein: CASAPPGGAEAFF.

This chain links TRBV27 with TRBJ1-6; no reliable D call. This CDR3 is 15 amino acids long. Trimming removed 2 bases from V and 6 bases from J, with 11 bases in between. Germline assignment: CDR1 MNHEY and CDR2 SMNVEV (reference sequence). The CDR3 nucleotides read TGTGCCAGCAGTTTACAGGCGTTTTCTAATTCACCCCTCCACTTT. The encoded protein is CASSLQAFSNSPLHF.

The chain has TRBV11-3 and TRBJ2-1, with 11 bases identical to TRBD2. CDR3 length equals 15 residues. V trimming: 3 bases; J trimming: 7 bases; junction bases outside the gene matches: 5. The germline CDR1 and CDR2 sequences are SGHNT and YENEEA. The CDR3 region is CASSFRLAGMNEQFF. The CDR3 DNA is TGTGCCAGCAGCTTTAGACTAGCGGGAATGAATGAGCAGTTCTTC. The entire variable domain, with the rest obtained from reference TRBV11-3 and TRBJ2-1, is as follows: EAGVVQSPRYKIIEKKQPVAFWCNPISGHNTLYWYLQNLGQGPELLIRYENEEAVDDSQLPKDRFSAERLKGVDSTLKIQPAELGDSAVYLCASSFRLAGMNEQFFGPGTRLTVL.

The chain joins TRBV18 to TRBJ2-2; 10 bases line up with TRBD2. CDR3 length: 16 amino acids. The junction had 2 bases not matched to a gene; V was cut back by 0 bases and J by 4 bases. Germline V gene sequence: CDR1 KGHSH, CDR2 LQKENI. CDR3 in DNA: TGTGCCAGCTCACCACCCCTAGCGGGAGCCACCGGGGAGCTGTTTTTT. Translated, it gives CASSPPLAGATGELFF. The full variable domain, rest sourced from reference TRBV18 and TRBJ2-2, is NAGVMQNPRHLVRRRGQEARLRCSPMKGHSHVYWYRQLPEEGLKFMVYLQKENIIDESGMPKERFSAEFPKEGPSILRIQQVVRGDSAAYFCASSPPLAGATGELFFGEGSRLTVL.

V gene TRBV11-2 combines with J gene TRBJ2-7; 8 bases are shared with TRBD2. V was pared by 5 bases and J by 4 bases, with 7 bases of the junction left unmatched. The germline gives CDR1 SGHAT, CDR2 FQNNGV. This CDR3 is 14 amino acids long. This CDR3 reads CASSPLAGNYEQYF. DNA of the CDR3: TGTGCCAGCAGCCCATTAGCGGGAAATTACGAGCAGTACTTC.

The gene calls are TRBV7-2 and TRBJ1-2, with 8 bases lining up with TRBD1. The length of the CDR3 is 14 residues. Germline CDR1 is SGHTA and CDR2 is FQGNSA. The junction had 9 bases not matched to a gene; V was cut back by 4 bases and J by 8 bases. Here the CDR3 reads CASSSATGEKGYTF. CDR3 coding DNA: TGTGCCAGCAGCTCCGCGACAGGGGAGAAGGGCTACACCTTC.

This clone appeared a few times. The V gene is TRBV9, the J gene TRBJ2-2; possible D gene TRBD1, 5 bases. Germline CDR1 is SGDLS and CDR2 is YYNGEE. The CDR3 totals 13 residues. V lost 6 bases and J 1 base, leaving 7 bases between the germline ends. CDR3 nucleotides: TGTGCCAGCAACAGGCTGAACACCGGGGAGCTGTTTTTT. Protein sequence: CASNRLNTGELFF. Supplemented by reference TRBV9 and TRBJ2-2, the full variable domain reads DSGVTQTPKHLITATGQRVTLRCSPRSGDLSVYWYQQSLDQGLQFLIQYYNGEERAKGNILERFSAQQFPDLHSELNLSSLELGDSALYFCASNRLNTGELFFGEGSRLTVL.

This sequence joins TRBV28 and TRBJ1-2; weak D call: TRBD1 (6 bases). V lost 4 bases, J lost 4 bases, and 16 bases lay in between. This CDR3 contains 15 residues. Looked up from germline, CDR1 is MDHEN and CDR2 is SYDVKM. CDR3 DNA sequence: TGTGCCAGCAGTTCCGGACTCAAAGGGGGCTATGGCTACACCTTC. It specifies CASSSGLKGGYGYTF.

The J gene is TRBJ1-6, the V gene TRBV2, with D possibly being TRBD1 (5 bases). Germline V gene lookup returns CDR1 SNHLY and CDR2 FYNNEI. This CDR3 comprises 15 residues. V lost 1 base to trimming and J lost 9 bases, with 13 bases between them. CDR3: CASSEEGGGVSPLHF. CDR3 nucleotides: TGTGCCAGCAGTGAAGAGGGCGGGGGGGTTTCACCCCTCCACTTT.

The chain combines TRBV5-4 with TRBJ2-2; 8 positions match TRBD2. Germline trimming cut 0 bases from V and 4 bases from J; bases unmatched to any gene: 8. The CDR3 is 17 amino acids. Per germline, CDR1 SGHNT and CDR2 YYREEE (reference sequence). The CDR3 sequence: CASSLGAGAGGTGELFF. The DNA for the CDR3 is TGTGCCAGCAGCTTGGGAGCGGGAGCTGGGGGCACCGGGGAGCTGTTTTTT.

The V gene is TRBV5-6, the J gene TRBJ2-3; no clear D gene. Germline values: CDR1 SGHDT, CDR2 YYEEEE. The CDR3 has 11 residues. The germline V and J ends were trimmed by 3 bases and 2 bases, with 1 base remaining between them. The CDR3 here is CASSSTDTQYF. The CDR3 DNA is TGTGCCAGCAGCTCCACAGATACGCAGTATTTT.

V gene TRBV5-1 combines with J gene TRBJ2-2; D is unclear. Trimming cost V 2 bases and J 2 bases, with 4 bases left between them. Germline V gene lookup returns CDR1 SGHRS and CDR2 YFSETQ. The CDR3 loop spans 13 amino acids. The CDR3 region is CASSFDNTGELFF. CDR3 DNA: TGCGCCAGCAGCTTTGACAACACCGGGGAGCTGTTTTTT.

The chain is built from TRBV10-3 and TRBJ2-1; TRBD1 or TRBD2 may be the D gene (5 bases each). CDR1 ENHRY and CDR2 SYGVKD come from the germline V gene. Trimming removed 5 bases at V and 9 bases at J, with 20 bases between. The CDR3 length is 15 residues. The CDR3 DNA sequence: TGTGCCATCAGTACCAAACAGGAGCGACTACTTGAGCAGTTCTTC. It translates to CAISTKQERLLEQFF.

This chain links TRBV27 with TRBJ1-1; 10 positions agree with TRBD1. The CDR3 length is 12 residues. Germline CDR1 MNHEY, CDR2 SMNVEV (reference sequence). V shed 6 bases and J 6 bases; nucleotides not matched to a gene: 1. CDR3 coding DNA: TGTGCCAGCAGGACAGGGGGCTCTGAAGCTTTCTTT. This encodes CASRTGGSEAFF.

This clone was recorded only once. The chain has TRBV16 and TRBJ2-3; tentatively, D is TRBD2 (6 bases). Per germline, CDR1 KGHSY and CDR2 FQNENV. V gave up 4 bases and J gave up 1 base, with 18 bases separating them. CDR3 length equals 17 residues. CDR3 sequence (DNA): TGTGCCAGCAGCCCGCCGACTAGGGAGGCACGCACAGATACGCAGTATTTT. Protein: CASSPPTREARTDTQYF.

The gene calls are TRBV19 and TRBJ1-1; no definite D call. The CDR3 spans 16 residues. The ends were cut back, 6 bases at V and 1 base at J, with 18 bases in the middle. CDR1 is LNHDA and CDR2 is SQIVND in the germline V gene (reference sequence). The DNA for the CDR3 is TGTGCCAGTAGCCGGGAAGGGAGGGCGCCGAACACTGAAGCTTTCTTT. This gives the protein CASSREGRAPNTEAFF.

The chain joins TRBV3-1 (or the pseudogene TRBV3-2) to TRBJ2-7; D is perhaps TRBD1 (6 bases). There are 13 residues in the CDR3. V gave up 5 bases and J gave up 2 bases, with 10 bases separating them. CDR1 LGHDT and CDR2 YNNKEL come from the germline V gene (reference sequence). As DNA, the CDR3 is TGTGCCAGCAGCGTCAGGGGAACCTACGAGCAGTACTTC. Translating it yields CASSVRGTYEQYF.

The rearrangement joins TRBV5-4 to TRBJ1-6; the D gene is possibly TRBD1 (5 bases). Per the germline V gene, CDR1 is SGHNT and CDR2 is YYREEE (reference sequence). The CDR3 loop spans 14 amino acids. The ends were cut back, 9 bases at V and 7 bases at J, with 17 bases in the middle. The CDR3 nucleotides read TGTGCCACCCACCCGAGGGGCGGGAATTCACCCCTCCACTTT. Its translation: CATHPRGGNSPLHF.

The V gene is TRBV28, the J gene TRBJ1-5; D is unclear. Looked up from germline, CDR1 is MDHEN and CDR2 is SYDVKM. Trimming pared 5 bases from V and 6 bases from J, leaving 14 bases between. The CDR3 contains 14 residues. The CDR3: CASSPPQVLQPQHF. The CDR3 DNA sequence: TGTGCCAGCAGTCCCCCGCAGGTGCTTCAGCCCCAGCATTTT.